Below are 9 T cell receptor beta chains sequenced from a single sample in a study of cytomegalovirus exposure and HLA in healthy donors. Primers: 60 Vbeta forward and 13 Jbeta reverse. Data came from immunoSEQ multiplex PCR; TCRdb stores just in-frame clones and leaves some out. Among roughly 160,000 clones listed, roughly 80% were seen once. The sequenced sample was PBMCs. Receptor source: a man aged 25-45 years in good health and CMV-seronegative.

This chain joins TRBV28 and TRBJ1-6; 7 bases align to TRBD1. The V gene's germline CDR1 is MDHEN and CDR2 SYDVKM. The CDR3 consists of 14 residues. Trimming took 2 bases from V and 14 from J; bases not matched to a gene: 9. The DNA of the CDR3 is TGTGCCAGCAGTTTACGAACAGGGGTACGCGCCCTCCACTTT. Its translation: CASSLRTGVRALHF.

The chain employs TRBV25-1 and TRBJ1-1; possible D gene TRBD1, 6 bases. The V gene's germline CDR1 is MGHDK and CDR2 SYGVNS. With 7 bases removed from V and 6 bases from J, the gap between germline ends came to 15 bases. This CDR3 is built from 13 residues. In DNA form, the CDR3 reads TGTGCCAGCAATACGATGACAGGACCTGAAGCTTTCTTT. Encoded protein: CASNTMTGPEAFF.

The gene calls are TRBV11-1 and TRBJ2-4; D perhaps matches TRBD2 (6 bases). CDR1 is SGHAT and CDR2 is FQDESV in the germline V gene (reference sequence). Trimming removed 5 bases from V and 5 bases from J, with 19 bases in between. The CDR3 totals 16 residues. The CDR3 loop reads CASSLLRGTTENIQYF. CDR3 in DNA: TGTGCCAGCAGCCTCCTCCGGGGGACGACAGAAAACATTCAGTACTTC.

V usage is TRBV5-6 and J usage is TRBJ1-5; no firm D call. Germline CDR1 and CDR2: SGHDT and YYEEEE. Trimming shortened V by 0 bases and J by 5 bases, and 9 bases separated the two germline ends. The CDR3 consists of 14 residues. The CDR3 sequence: CASSLGLEDQPQHF. Written as DNA, the CDR3 is TGTGCCAGCAGCTTGGGCCTAGAAGATCAGCCCCAGCATTTT.

Worth noting for this clone: The same CDR3 is also encoded by other DNA sequences in this sample. V is TRBV2 and J is TRBJ2-5; 8 bases line up with TRBD2. Germline V gene lookup returns CDR1 SNHLY and CDR2 FYNNEI. The trim removed 2 bases at V and 2 bases at J, leaving 7 bases unmatched. CDR3 length: 16 amino acids. In DNA, the CDR3 is TGTGCCAGCAGTGAATCCGGGGGGGGCGGTCAAGAGACCCAGTACTTC. Protein sequence: CASSESGGGGQETQYF.

The chain uses TRBV14 and TRBJ2-3; no reliable D call. Looked up from germline, CDR1 is SGHDN and CDR2 is FVKESK. The CDR3 extends over 17 amino acids. Trimming shortened V by 0 bases and J by 7 bases, and 20 bases separated the two germline ends. Here the CDR3 DNA reads TGTGCCAGCAGCCAAGACGGAAGTAGCTGGCGCGTGAATACGCAGTATTTT. Amino acids: CASSQDGSSWRVNTQYF.

This clone was counted once. The chain couples TRBV27 to TRBJ2-7; the match to TRBD1 covers 7 bases. Germline assignment: CDR1 MNHEY and CDR2 SMNVEV (reference sequence). This CDR3 has 16 residues. V was pared by 3 bases and J by 6 bases, with 14 bases of the junction left unmatched. The DNA for the CDR3 is TGTGCCAGCAGTTTTCGAAGCCGGACAGGCGCTCTCGAGCAGTACTTC. Translated: CASSFRSRTGALEQYF.

V usage is TRBV16 and J usage is TRBJ2-3, with 11 bases lining up with TRBD2. The CDR3 length is 16 residues. In germline, CDR1 is KGHSY, CDR2 FQNENV. V dropped 6 bases and J dropped 7; count of bases not matched to a gene: 12. CDR3 protein: CASRYRLAGTPYTQYF. The CDR3 nucleotides are TGTGCCAGCAGATACCGACTAGCGGGGACCCCTTATACGCAGTATTTT.

The chain uses TRBV5-5 and TRBJ2-1, with TRBD2 matching 8 bases. With V trimmed by 4 bases and J by 4 bases, 10 bases remained unmatched. The CDR3 spans 16 residues. Germline V lookup: CDR1 SGHKS, CDR2 YYEKEE (reference sequence). The CDR3 DNA sequence: TGTGCCAGCAGCCCCCTCATGCGGGGGGCTTACAATGAGCAGTTCTTC. Protein sequence: CASSPLMRGAYNEQFF.